The 23 T cell receptor beta chains below were found in one sample sequenced in a study of graft-versus-host responses after intestinal transplantation (dated by TCRdb to about 2021). Library preparation was by the immunoSEQ multiplex PCR assay. Held by TCRdb, this immuneACCESS table contains in-frame sequences only and omits some clones. Under half of the omission traces to an unresolved V gene where checked; the cause of the rest is unknown. This sample is represented by roughly 36,000 clones; 87% of them were singletons. Of the sample, roughly 18% is held by the ten largest clones. To isolate intraepithelial and lamina propria lymphocytes from graft specimens, dithiothreitol, EDTA incubations and collagenase D digestion were used. Here the sequenced sample was ileum tissue, taken about 200 days after intestinal transplant. These receptors originate from a human patient who received an intestinal transplant, so some T cells may come from the graft donor.

The chain recombines TRBV7-2 with TRBJ2-1, with 7 bases that match TRBD2. V lost 8 bases and J lost 3; bases outside the gene matches: 10. Germline values: CDR1 SGHTA, CDR2 FQGNSA. The CDR3 sequence is 15 residues long. CDR3 sequence reads: CASSVAGNFYNEQFF. The CDR3 DNA reads TGTGCCAGCTCGGTAGCGGGTAACTTCTACAATGAGCAGTTCTTC.

The chain is built from TRBV7-8 and TRBJ2-1; 7 nucleotides agree with TRBD1. The trim removed 4 bases at V and 7 bases at J, leaving 16 bases unmatched. CDR3 length: 17 amino acids. Germline lookup yields CDR1 SGHVS and CDR2 FQNEAQ. In DNA, the CDR3 is TGTGCCAGCAGCTGGTGGTGGAATGAGGGGGCGAAGAATGAGCAGTTCTTC. Protein product: CASSWWWNEGAKNEQFF.

The chain joins TRBV28 to TRBJ1-1, with D perhaps TRBD1 (5 bases). The CDR3 is made up of 12 amino acids. V was clipped by 5 bases and J by 5 bases, with 9 bases between them. CDR1 and CDR2 from the germline V gene are MDHEN and SYDVKM. The CDR3 nucleotides read TGTGCCAGCAGTCCACGACAGACTGAAGCTTTCTTT. Protein product: CASSPRQTEAFF.

This clone was observed a few times. The J gene is TRBJ2-1, the V gene TRBV6-1; D remains unclear. CDR1 is MNHNS and CDR2 is SASEGT in the germline V gene. The V and J ends lost 5 bases and 4 bases respectively, with 0 bases between them. This CDR3 is 10 amino acids long. CDR3 residues: CASSYNEQFF. In DNA, the CDR3 is TGTGCCAGCAGTTACAATGAGCAGTTCTTC.

The chain links TRBV6-1 to TRBJ2-3; TRBD1 matches at 10 bases. There are 14 residues in the CDR3. The germline CDR1 and CDR2 sequences are MNHNS and SASEGT. Trimming cost V 6 bases and J 5 bases; bases outside gene matches: 5. CDR3 in amino acids: CASRDRGERDTQYF. Written as DNA, the CDR3 is TGTGCCAGCAGGGACAGGGGGGAGAGAGATACGCAGTATTTT.

The chain employs TRBV21-1 and TRBJ1-1; the D call of TRBD1 is as the table states it, not checked on the DNA. TRBV21-1 is a pseudogene locus. This CDR3 contains 14 residues. The chain's CDR3 is CASHMGQGGTEAFF. CDR3 nucleotide sequence: TGTGCCAGCCACATGGGACAGGGTGGCACTGAAGCTTTCTTT.

The gene calls are TRBV18 and TRBJ2-1; weak D call: TRBD2 (7 bases). The CDR3 loop spans 15 amino acids. Germline V lookup: CDR1 KGHSH, CDR2 LQKENI. The germline V and J ends were trimmed by 3 bases and 5 bases, with 14 bases remaining between them. The CDR3 region has the DNA TGTGCCAGCTCACCTTTGGGGGGGGCCGACAATGAGCAGTTCTTC. It specifies CASSPLGGADNEQFF.

The CDR3 sequence: CASSPLAGGREETQYF. The CDR3 bases are TGTGCCAGCAGTCCTCTAGCGGGAGGGAGGGAAGAGACCCAGTACTTC. The chain carries TRBV27 and TRBJ2-5; 12 bases map to TRBD2. Germline loops: CDR1 MNHEY, CDR2 SMNVEV (reference sequence). This CDR3 comprises 16 residues. V lost 5 bases and J lost 3; bases outside the gene matches: 7.

The chain has TRBV2 and TRBJ2-5; 7 bases line up with TRBD2. Germline CDR1 SNHLY, CDR2 FYNNEI. This CDR3 region has 13 residues. V shed 8 bases, J shed 5 bases, and the junction held 8 bases outside the gene matches. The CDR3 loop reads CASRPWGGETQYF. The DNA of the CDR3 is TGTGCCAGCCGCCCGTGGGGAGGGGAGACCCAGTACTTC. Full variable domain (rest looked up from reference TRBV2 and TRBJ2-5): EPEVTQTPSHQVTQMGQEVILRCVPISNHLYFYWYRQILGQKVEFLVSFYNNEISEKSEIFDDQFSVERPDGSNFTLKIRSTKLEDSAMYFCASRPWGGETQYFGPGTRLLVL.

This clone was seen a handful of times. The rearrangement joins TRBV6-5 to TRBJ1-4, with a weak D call TRBD1 (5 bases). The germline V and J ends were trimmed by 4 bases and 7 bases, with 19 bases remaining between them. Germline CDR1 MNHEY, CDR2 SVGAGI. CDR3 size: 16 residues. CDR3 nucleotide sequence: TGTGCCAGCAGTTTCCGGGATGGGGCATCGGTTGAAAAACTGTTTTTT. It translates to CASSFRDGASVEKLFF.

This clone occurred a few times. The V call is TRBV28, the J call TRBJ2-3, with TRBD1 identical over 8 bases. The CDR3 is 13 residues long. After removal of 6 bases from V and 4 bases from J, the junction contained 3 bases not matched to a gene. Germline V gene data show CDR1 as MDHEN and CDR2 as SYDVKM. CDR3 DNA sequence: TGTGCCAGCAGCAAACAGGGGGCAGATACGCAGTATTTT. This sequence encodes CASSKQGADTQYF.

A single count supports this clone. The V call is TRBV10-3, the J call TRBJ2-7; D is unresolved. The CDR3 is 12 residues long. CDR1 is ENHRY, CDR2 SYGVKD, per germline. V was shortened by 2 bases and J by 2 bases, with 4 bases between the two germline ends. DNA of the CDR3: TGTGCCATCAGTGAGGGTGCCTACGAGCAGTACTTC. As protein: CAISEGAYEQYF.

Concerning this clone: At one end, the junction sequence differs from germline, possibly due to a read error. The chain has TRBV10-3 and TRBJ2-1; the match to TRBD2 covers 8 bases. Germline V gives CDR1 ENHRY, CDR2 SYGVKD. This CDR3 comprises 14 residues. The CDR3 DNA is TGTGCCATCAGCCGGGGGGGTTCCTTCAATGAGCAGTTCTTC. Its protein is CAISRGGSFNEQFF.

The J gene is TRBJ2-2, the V gene TRBV27; 9 nucleotides line up with TRBD2. The CDR3 contains 16 residues. CDR1 and CDR2 from the germline V gene are MNHEY and SMNVEV (reference sequence). Trimming took 3 bases from V and 0 from J; bases not matched to a gene: 2. The CDR3 DNA follows: TGTGCCAGCAGTTTCGTAGCGGGAGCGAACACCGGGGAGCTGTTTTTT. Protein: CASSFVAGANTGELFF.

The chain uses TRBV5-1 and TRBJ2-2; D uncertain. Trimming cost V 4 bases and J 1 base, with 11 bases left between them. Per the germline V gene, CDR1 is SGHRS and CDR2 is YFSETQ. CDR3 length: 15 residues. The CDR3 loop is CASSPRSWNTGELFF. DNA of the CDR3: TGCGCCAGCAGCCCCCGGTCGTGGAACACCGGGGAGCTGTTTTTT.

This sequence joins TRBV28 and TRBJ1-5; tentatively, D is TRBD1 (6 bases). V lost 2 bases and J 5 bases, leaving 16 bases between the germline ends. Germline V gene lookup returns CDR1 MDHEN and CDR2 SYDVKM. CDR3 length: 16 residues. The CDR3 DNA is TGTGCCAGCAGTTTAATTACCTGGACAGACTATCAGCCCCAGCATTTT. This codes for CASSLITWTDYQPQHF.

V and J are TRBV28 and TRBJ2-7; tentatively, D is TRBD1 (6 bases). CDR1 MDHEN and CDR2 SYDVKM come from the germline V gene. Trimming shortened V by 6 bases and J by 1 base, and 16 bases separated the two germline ends. This CDR3 contains 15 residues. CDR3 DNA: TGTGCCAGCAGGATTGGACAGACAACTTCCTACGAGCAGTACTTC. Amino acids: CASRIGQTTSYEQYF. Looking up the rest from reference TRBV28 and TRBJ2-7 gives the full variable domain: DVKVTQSSRYLVKRTGEKVFLECVQDMDHENMFWYRQDPGLGLRLIYFSYDVKMKEKGDIPEGYSVSREKKERFSLILESASTNQTSMYLCASRIGQTTSYEQYFGPGTRLTVT.

The chain couples TRBV7-8 to TRBJ1-4; 9 bases line up with TRBD1. The CDR3 covers 19 residues. CDR1 is SGHVS, CDR2 FQNEAQ, per germline. The junction had 15 bases not matched to a gene; V was cut back by 5 bases and J by 2 bases. The CDR3 is CASSGGTGFRSGTNEKLFF. The CDR3 DNA is TGTGCCAGCAGCGGGGGGACAGGGTTCAGGAGTGGGACTAATGAAAAACTGTTTTTT.

The chain recombines TRBV12-5 with TRBJ2-1, with TRBD2 matching 16 bases. The junction had 10 bases not matched to a gene; V was cut back by 6 bases and J by 8 bases. The germline V gene encodes CDR1 LGHNT and CDR2 FRNRAP. The CDR3 sequence is 17 residues long. This chain's CDR3 is CASGKLGLAGGPYEQFF. CDR3 nucleotides: TGTGCTAGTGGGAAACTGGGACTAGCGGGGGGGCCCTATGAGCAGTTCTTC.

The CDR3 bases are TGCGCCAGCAGCCACCTGATGCAGTCGCTCAATCAGCCCCAGCATTTT. Protein product: CASSHLMQSLNQPQHF. This chain uses TRBV4-1 with TRBJ1-5; D uncertain. V was cut by 3 bases and J by 3 bases, with 15 bases left in between. This CDR3 region has 16 residues. From germline, CDR1 is MGHRA and CDR2 YSYEKL.

This chain links TRBV5-1 with TRBJ2-7; 9 bases are shared with TRBD2. The J segment lost 1 base and the V segment lost 0 bases, leaving 11 bases of the junction unmatched. The V gene's germline CDR1 is SGHRS and CDR2 YFSETQ. This CDR3 is 18 amino acids long. The CDR3 here is CASSLDPPGLAPSYEQYF. The CDR3 DNA reads TGCGCCAGCAGCTTGGACCCTCCGGGACTAGCCCCGTCCTACGAGCAGTACTTC.

V usage is TRBV5-1 and J usage is TRBJ2-5, with a tentative D call TRBD2 (5 bases). From germline, CDR1 is SGHRS and CDR2 YFSETQ. V was cut by 0 bases and J by 1 base, with 7 bases left in between. The CDR3 contains 14 residues. The CDR3: CASSLGSAQETQYF. In nucleotides, the CDR3 is TGCGCCAGCAGCTTGGGTAGCGCCCAAGAGACCCAGTACTTC.

The chain joins TRBV27 to TRBJ2-2, with D unclear. Trimming left V 7 bases short and J 3 bases short, with 9 bases between. The CDR3 runs to 13 residues. CDR1 is MNHEY and CDR2 is SMNVEV in the germline V gene (reference sequence). The CDR3 region has the DNA TGTGCCAGCACCCAACGAGACACCGGGGAGCTGTTTTTT. It specifies CASTQRDTGELFF.